One sample yielded the 12 T cell receptor delta chains listed below, sequenced in a study of delta chain sequences of gamma delta T cells. TCRdb reprocessed the 5' RACE reads using CATT. The data contain approximately 2,500 delta-chain clones, roughly 6% of them singletons. The sequenced sample was either unsorted cells or a sorted T cell fraction (not recorded which). These receptors were obtained from a human donor in good health.

This clone has a handful of counts. TCRdb lists the protein of a much larger clone for this DNA, which differs at residue 15, so this is likely a read error; the protein given here is translated from the DNA itself. For the CDR3, the DNA is TGTGCCTGTGACTCCCTACTGGGGGAAGACACCGATAAACTCACCTTT. Encoded protein: CACDSLLGEDTDKLTF. This chain connects TRDV2 to TRDJ1; 9 bases align to TRDD3. The CDR3 runs 16 residues. Germline CDR1 and CDR2: GEAIGNYY and EKD.

This clone is classed as medium-sized. Different DNA sequences within this sample yield the same CDR3. V and J are TRDV2 and TRDJ1; D possibly corresponds to TRDD3 (5 bases). Germline assignment: CDR1 GEAIGNYY and CDR2 EKD. Trimming cost V 1 base and J 2 bases, with 7 bases left between them. This CDR3 contains 13 residues. The CDR3 loop is CACDTWGTDKLIF. The CDR3 DNA follows: TGTGCCTGTGACACGTGGGGTACCGATAAACTCATCTTT.

Worth noting for this clone: TCRdb's listed protein matches a much larger clone and diverges from this DNA's translation at residue 10, likely through a read error; the protein shown comes from the DNA. V usage is TRDV2 and J usage is TRDJ1, with 11 bases aligning to TRDD3. The CDR3 runs to 14 residues. Germline trimming cut 3 bases from V and 7 bases from J; bases unmatched to any gene: 6. CDR1 is GEAIGNYY and CDR2 is EKD in the germline V gene. The CDR3 sequence: CACDSLGGYVKLIF. CDR3 nucleotides: TGTGCCTGTGACTCTCTTGGGGGATACGTTAAACTCATCTTT.

Comment on this clone: A far larger clone is one base from this, pointing to a likely read error. Other DNA sequences of this sample code for an identical CDR3. The chain recombines TRDV2 with TRDJ1; TRDD3 agrees at 8 bases. The V gene end was trimmed by 3 bases and the J gene end by 0 bases; junction bases not matched to a gene: 11. Germline CDR1 is GEAIGNYY and CDR2 is EKD. The CDR3 extends over 17 amino acids. DNA of the CDR3: TGTGCCTGTGACGAGTTACTGGGGGCCACTAACACCGATAAACTCATCTTT. This sequence encodes CACDELLGATNTDKLIF.

V gene TRDV1 combines with J gene TRDJ1; D perhaps matches TRDD2 (7 bases). Trimming shortened V by 1 base and J by 9 bases, and 45 bases separated the two germline ends. Germline V CDR1 and CDR2: TSWWSYY, QGS. This CDR3 is built from 24 residues. The CDR3 is CALGEPPMFLRAQYWAPRAHELIF. In DNA form, the CDR3 reads TGTGCTCTTGGGGAACCCCCAATGTTCCTACGGGCCCAGTACTGGGCTCCACGTGCCCATGAACTCATCTTT.

The V and J genes are TRDV2 and TRDJ1, with 13 positions matching TRDD3. Unmatched junction bases numbered 2, after V lost 2 bases and J lost 0 bases. In germline, CDR1 is GEAIGNYY, CDR2 EKD. The CDR3 contains 16 residues. CDR3 loop: CACDILGDTYTDKLIF. CDR3 sequence (DNA): TGTGCCTGTGACATACTGGGGGATACGTACACCGATAAACTCATCTTT.

This clone was detected only a few times. TCRdb's protein for this DNA is that of a much larger clone and differs from the translation at residue 14, likely a read error; the protein shown is the DNA translation. The chain is built from TRDV2 and TRDJ2; D gene uncertain. The V end lost 6 bases, the J end lost 12 bases, and 25 bases lay between the germline ends. The CDR3 has 15 amino acids. CDR1 is GEAIGNYY, CDR2 EKD, per germline. The CDR3 here is CACFAAGMEPDKLFF. As DNA, the CDR3 is TGTGCCTGTTTCGCGGCTGGTATGGAACCCGATAAACTCTTCTTT.

No V gene was called, though TRDJ1 was called as the J gene; the D call of TRDD3 is as the table states it, not checked on the DNA. The CDR3 runs to 25 residues. The DNA for the CDR3 is TGCGCTACAGTACGGTCTTGGGGAAGCAGTGGTATCAACGCAGAGTTCAATGGAATGGTTTCTTGGGGCATCTTT. Amino acid sequence: CATVRSWGSSGINAEFNGMVSWGIF.

This clone was observed at least ten times. A read error is likely here: a far larger clone is one base away. The sample has other DNA sequences that encode this CDR3 too. V and J are TRDV2 and TRDJ1; 8 bases agree with TRDD3. V lost 0 bases, J lost 3 bases, and 17 bases stayed unmatched. CDR1 GEAIGNYY and CDR2 EKD come from the germline V gene. The CDR3 has 19 amino acids. The chain's CDR3 is CACDTLLTGGNEGADKLIF. CDR3 sequence (DNA): TGTGCCTGTGACACCCTTCTTACTGGGGGCAATGAGGGAGCCGATAAACTCATCTTT.

This clone was seen many times. The chain employs TRDV2 and TRDJ1, with 8 bases fitting TRDD3. The V gene's germline CDR1 is GEAIGNYY and CDR2 EKD. The CDR3 has 24 residues. J was trimmed by 1 base and V by 3 bases; bases with no gene match: 33. CDR3 residues: CACDLLRLGDTPCDDRGCTDKLIF. In DNA, the CDR3 is TGTGCCTGTGACCTGCTTCGACTCGGGGATACACCCTGTGATGACCGTGGGTGCACCGATAAACTCATCTTT.

This clone was found many times. The rearrangement joins TRDV2 to TRDJ1; 13 bases agree with TRDD3. The CDR3 contains 20 residues. V gave up 3 bases and J gave up 1 base; unmatched junction bases: 16. Germline-derived CDR1 and CDR2 are GEAIGNYY and EKD. The chain's CDR3 is CACDAIPTGGYGQSTDKLIF. The CDR3 nucleotides read TGTGCCTGTGACGCCATTCCTACTGGGGGATACGGTCAATCCACCGATAAACTCATCTTT.

This clone is judged medium-sized. The rearrangement uses TRDV1 and TRDJ1; D is perhaps TRDD3 (5 bases). V dropped 4 bases and J dropped 0 bases, with 24 bases sitting between them. The CDR3 runs 19 residues. CDR1 and CDR2 from the germline V gene are TSWWSYY and QGS. The DNA of the CDR3 is TGTGCTCTTGGGGTCCCCTTTACTCCCACGGGGACCGACACCGATAAACTCATCTTT. Protein: CALGVPFTPTGTDTDKLIF.